This T cell receptor beta chain was recovered during a study of T cell responses to AZD1222 COVID-19 vaccine. Whole-study findings and limits: Clonal diversity was possibly underestimated, and the donors were mostly white British, with more females. Among spike-specific TCRs, nearly half reportedly target unmutated variant regions.

From germline, CDR1 is SGHVS and CDR2 FNYEAQ. The CDR3 has 14 amino acids. Trimming removed 5 bases at V and 5 bases at J, with 12 bases between. The method was immunoSEQ multiplex PCR; TCRdb's version includes in-frame clones alone and lacks a portion of them. The profile shows fewer than 200,000 clones, around 92% of them singletons. Turning to this clone: As yet, its antigen is unknown.

Here the sequenced sample was peripheral blood, taken on day 0 of MenACWY control vaccination. The TCR comes from an adult in good health. The V call is TRBV7-6, the J call TRBJ1-4; D possibly corresponds to TRBD1 (6 bases). The CDR3 is CASSNRELNEKLFF. CDR3 DNA: TGTGCCAGCAGCAACAGGGAGCTAAATGAAAAACTGTTTTTT.